Below are 21 T cell receptor beta chains sequenced from a single sample in a study of blood T cell repertoires in COVID-19. TCRdb keeps only in-frame clones here, not all; method: immunoSEQ multiplex PCR. The table records 250,000 or so clones, 90% of them present only once. The specimen was peripheral blood. Receptors were obtained from a man younger than 40 with COVID-19, enrolled during active disease.

This chain connects TRBV6-5 to TRBJ2-7; 7 bases are a match to TRBD2. This CDR3 comprises 15 residues. The V gene's germline CDR1 is MNHEY and CDR2 SVGAGI. After removal of 0 bases from V and 2 bases from J, the junction contained 4 bases not matched to a gene. The CDR3 here is CASSYSWRGTYEQYF. The CDR3 DNA reads TGTGCCAGCAGTTACTCGTGGCGGGGGACCTACGAGCAGTACTTC.

The CDR3 loop reads CASSGEVVGGGYTF. The CDR3 nucleotides read TGTGCCAGTAGTGGAGAAGTGGTGGGTGGCGGCTACACCTTC. The chain has TRBV19 and TRBJ1-2, with D uncertain. Per germline, CDR1 LNHDA and CDR2 SQIVND (reference sequence). V dropped 5 bases and J dropped 8 bases, with 18 bases sitting between them. The CDR3 loop spans 14 amino acids. Supplemented by reference TRBV19 and TRBJ1-2, the full variable domain reads DGGITQSPKYLFRKEGQNVTLSCEQNLNHDAMYWYRQDPGQGLRLIYYSQIVNDFQKGDIAEGYSVSREKKESFPLTVTSAQKNPTAFYLCASSGEVVGGGYTFGSGTRLTVV.

The J gene is TRBJ2-2, the V gene TRBV7-9; a possible D gene is TRBD1 (6 bases). This CDR3 is 15 amino acids long. Per germline, CDR1 SEHNR and CDR2 FQNEAQ (reference sequence). V lost 4 bases, J lost 3 bases, and 12 bases lay in between. CDR3 residues: CASSSSTGHTGELFF. In DNA form, the CDR3 reads TGTGCCAGCAGCTCGTCGACAGGACACACCGGGGAGCTGTTTTTT.

The chain is built from TRBV6-5 and TRBJ1-2; D perhaps matches TRBD1 (5 bases). This CDR3 spans 16 amino acids. V was trimmed by 3 bases and J by 5 bases, leaving 19 bases between them. Germline V gene data show CDR1 as MNHEY and CDR2 as SVGAGI. This chain's CDR3 is CASSYLGGRVPYGYTF. The CDR3 coding sequence is TGTGCCAGCAGTTATTTAGGCGGCAGGGTACCGTATGGCTACACCTTC.

This clone was observed a single time. The DNA of the CDR3 is TGTGCCAGCAGCTTAGACAGGGCCCATGCAACTAATGAAAAACTGTTTTTT. It codes for CASSLDRAHATNEKLFF. The chain couples TRBV7-9 to TRBJ1-4; TRBD1 might be the D (6 bases). The CDR3 runs to 17 residues. V shed 1 base and J shed 0 bases, with 12 bases lying between them. The germline V gene encodes CDR1 SEHNR and CDR2 FQNEAQ (reference sequence).

The rearrangement links TRBV5-1 to TRBJ2-7; 8 bases fit TRBD1. Per germline, CDR1 SGHRS and CDR2 YFSETQ. Germline trimming cut 0 bases from V and 3 bases from J; bases unmatched to any gene: 2. This CDR3 is built from 14 residues. CDR3 coding DNA: TGCGCCAGCAGCTTGGCGGGACAGGACTACGAGCAGTACTTC. It yields the protein CASSLAGQDYEQYF.

This chain links TRBV19 with TRBJ1-6, with D hard to call. Trimming stripped 3 bases from V and 7 bases from J, with 7 bases between. The length of the CDR3 is 13 residues. Germline V gene lookup returns CDR1 LNHDA and CDR2 SQIVND (reference sequence). CDR3: CASSIGGNSPLHF. DNA for the CDR3: TGTGCCAGTAGTATCGGCGGAAATTCACCCCTCCACTTT.

The V and J genes are TRBV7-9 and TRBJ1-3; D is unresolved. The CDR3 sequence is 19 residues long. Germline lookup yields CDR1 SEHNR and CDR2 FQNEAQ (reference sequence). Trimming took off 1 base at V and 0 bases at J, with 19 bases between the two ends. The CDR3 protein is CASSLGFEYLAYSGNTIYF. The CDR3 nucleotides read TGTGCCAGCAGCTTAGGGTTTGAGTACCTAGCTTACTCTGGAAACACCATATATTTT.

This chain links TRBV6-5 with TRBJ2-3, with D maybe TRBD2 (5 bases). V was shortened by 8 bases and J by 4 bases, with 16 bases between the two germline ends. The germline V gene has CDR1 MNHEY and CDR2 SVGAGI. The CDR3 spans 14 residues. The CDR3 region has the DNA TGTGCCAGCGTAGGTTTCGACGGGGCAGATACGCAGTATTTT. This translates into CASVGFDGADTQYF.

This clone was recorded only once. V usage is TRBV18 and J usage is TRBJ1-1; D is unclear. Deletions cut 6 bases from V and 4 bases from J, with 15 bases between. Germline CDR1 and CDR2: KGHSH and LQKENI. The CDR3 has 14 amino acids. CDR3: CASSPRVEGTEAFF. The CDR3 nucleotides are TGTGCCAGCTCCCCTAGGGTTGAGGGCACTGAAGCTTTCTTT.

This chain links TRBV27 with TRBJ1-6; TRBD1 matches at 8 bases. V lost 2 bases to trimming and J lost 7 bases; unmatched junction nucleotides: 10. The CDR3 length is 17 residues. CDR1 is MNHEY and CDR2 is SMNVEV in the germline V gene (reference sequence). CDR3 region: CASSLTRTGLENSPLHF. In DNA form, the CDR3 reads TGTGCCAGCAGTTTAACCCGGACAGGGTTAGAGAATTCACCCCTCCACTTT.

The chain employs TRBV6-5 and TRBJ1-1; the D gene is possibly TRBD1 (6 bases). V lost 0 bases to trimming and J lost 4 bases, with 15 bases between them. The CDR3 contains 16 residues. Germline lookup yields CDR1 MNHEY and CDR2 SVGAGI. CDR3: CASSYSGYRGGTEAFF. CDR3 nucleotide sequence: TGTGCCAGCAGTTACTCGGGCTACAGAGGGGGCACTGAAGCTTTCTTT.

The V gene is TRBV19, the J gene TRBJ1-2; possibly TRBD1 for D (6 bases). The germline V gene encodes CDR1 LNHDA and CDR2 SQIVND (reference sequence). CDR3 length: 16 amino acids. Trimming took 3 bases from V and 4 from J, leaving 18 bases between them. The CDR3 loop reads CASSISNVAGVYGYTF. The DNA for the CDR3 is TGTGCCAGTAGTATCAGTAATGTCGCAGGGGTCTATGGCTACACCTTC.

The chain recombines TRBV5-6 with TRBJ1-2; 8 nucleotides agree with TRBD1. J gave up 4 bases and V 4 bases, and 6 bases lay outside the gene matches. CDR1 and CDR2 (germline): SGHDT, YYEEEE. The CDR3 has 14 residues. The CDR3 DNA follows: TGTGCCAGCAGCGTCGACAGGGGTAGCTATGGCTACACCTTC. Amino acids: CASSVDRGSYGYTF.

The chain is built from TRBV18 and TRBJ1-2; 12 positions match TRBD1. V lost 0 bases, J lost 8 bases, and 4 bases stayed unmatched. The CDR3 extends over 15 amino acids. Per germline, CDR1 KGHSH and CDR2 LQKENI. The CDR3 coding sequence is TGTGCCAGCTCACCACCGGGACAGGGGGCAGACGGCTACACCTTC. This encodes CASSPPGQGADGYTF. The full variable domain, in which reference TRBV18 and TRBJ1-2 provide the parts outside the CDR3, is NAGVMQNPRHLVRRRGQEARLRCSPMKGHSHVYWYRQLPEEGLKFMVYLQKENIIDESGMPKERFSAEFPKEGPSILRIQQVVRGDSAAYFCASSPPGQGADGYTFGSGTRLTVV.

The sample holds one count of this clone. V usage is TRBV25-1 and J usage is TRBJ2-1, with D possibly being TRBD2 (5 bases). Trimming took 0 bases from V and 7 from J, leaving 13 bases between them. CDR1 MGHDK and CDR2 SYGVNS come from the germline V gene. CDR3 length: 15 residues. The CDR3, as DNA: TGTGCCAGCAGTGAATATGGAGGACCGGATAATGAGCAGTTCTTC. This encodes CASSEYGGPDNEQFF.

This sequence joins TRBV5-4 and TRBJ1-1; D not certain. This CDR3 is 13 amino acids long. Germline loops: CDR1 SGHNT, CDR2 YYREEE (reference sequence). The V end lost 2 bases, the J end lost 1 base, and 6 bases lay between the germline ends. The CDR3 is CASSFGENTEAFF. The CDR3 nucleotides read TGTGCCAGCAGCTTCGGGGAGAACACTGAAGCTTTCTTT.

The chain joins TRBV18 to TRBJ1-1; D might be TRBD1 (6 bases). Germline loops: CDR1 KGHSH, CDR2 LQKENI. V was cut by 2 bases and J by 4 bases, with 14 bases left in between. The CDR3 has 15 amino acids. The CDR3 here is CASSPTQTGFTEAFF. As DNA, the CDR3 is TGTGCCAGCTCACCAACCCAAACAGGGTTCACTGAAGCTTTCTTT.

V is TRBV9 and J is TRBJ2-4; D uncertain. The V gene lost 0 bases and the J gene lost 2 bases, with 24 bases spanning the gap. The CDR3 covers 20 residues. In germline, CDR1 is SGDLS, CDR2 YYNGEE. CDR3 DNA: TGTGCCAGCAGCGTAGTGGCAGGCGCACCGAGAGTTGGGTCCAAAAACATTCAGTACTTC. Its translation: CASSVVAGAPRVGSKNIQYF.

This rearrangement joins TRBV7-9 to TRBJ1-2, with TRBD1 matching over 9 bases. The germline gives CDR1 SEHNR, CDR2 FQNEAQ (reference sequence). V shed 2 bases, J shed 6 bases, and the junction held 7 bases outside the gene matches. CDR3 length equals 15 residues. The CDR3 DNA reads TGTGCCAGCAGCTTACTACCGGGACAGGGAGATGGCTACACCTTC. Amino acid sequence: CASSLLPGQGDGYTF.

V and J are TRBV28 and TRBJ2-4; 11 bases align to TRBD1. Looked up from germline, CDR1 is MDHEN and CDR2 is SYDVKM. CDR3 length equals 15 residues. With V trimmed by 2 bases and J by 8 bases, 5 bases remained unmatched. Here the CDR3 DNA reads TGTGCCAGCAGTTTAGGAGGGACAGGGGGGGACATTCAGTACTTC. Protein product: CASSLGGTGGDIQYF.